What follows are 9 T cell receptor beta chains derived from one specimen sequenced in a study of T-cell reconstitution after alpha-beta-depleted transplantation in children. General study findings and limits: A year post-transplant, T-cell counts and diversity derived mostly from newly produced T cells.

Unique molecular identifiers were incorporated during preparation of the TCRbeta library. One entry per CDR3 protein results from TCRdb running MiXCR on the PCR reads. The table has about 300,000 distinct CDR3 sequences, over 7% seen once. These receptors lack a known antigen. The input for sequencing was peripheral blood, taken 360 days after TCRalphabeta/CD19-depleted stem cell transplant. The receptors here all came from a female patient aged 2-15 years who had a stem cell transplant for Fanconi anemia, so the T cells may come from the graft donor.

This clonotype was recorded at least ten times. The rearrangement joins TRBV15 to TRBJ2-7, with 9 positions matching TRBD1. This CDR3 has 15 amino acids. Looked up from germline, CDR1 is LNHNV and CDR2 is YYDKDF (reference sequence). V lost 3 bases and J lost 7; bases outside the gene matches: 10. Here the CDR3 reads CATSSTMDRGREQYF. The CDR3 bases are TGTGCCACCAGCAGTACTATGGACAGGGGAAGAGAGCAGTACTTC.

This clonotype was recorded a few times. This chain uses TRBV4-2 with TRBJ1-1; the D gene is possibly TRBD1 (6 bases). The V gene lost 3 bases and the J gene lost 1 base, with 9 bases spanning the gap. The germline V gene has CDR1 LGHNA and CDR2 YNFKEQ. This CDR3 is 14 amino acids long. Here the CDR3 DNA reads TGTGCCAGCAGCCATACGACAGGGAACACTGAAGCTTTCTTT. Its translation: CASSHTTGNTEAFF.

In its sample, this clonotype was seen many times. The chain combines TRBV29-1 with TRBJ1-2; D gene uncertain. From germline, CDR1 is SQVTM and CDR2 ANQGSEA. The CDR3 extends over 14 amino acids. V was clipped by 6 bases and J by 3 bases, with 17 bases between them. The CDR3 DNA sequence: TGCAGCGTGGAAAAGGGTCGGCGGGACTATGGCTACACCTTC. Encoded protein: CSVEKGRRDYGYTF.

This clonotype was seen repeatedly, ten times or more. The chain joins TRBV7-9 to TRBJ2-7; D is undetermined. CDR3 length equals 12 residues. Germline CDR1 and CDR2: SEHNR and FQNEAQ (reference sequence). V was cut by 1 base and J by 9 bases, with 10 bases left in between. The CDR3 sequence: CASSLGVKGQYF. CDR3 sequence (DNA): TGTGCCAGCAGCTTAGGGGTTAAGGGGCAGTACTTC.

This clonotype was detected ten times or more. V and J are TRBV5-1 and TRBJ2-3; 7 bases line up with TRBD2. This CDR3 contains 15 residues. The ends lost 5 bases at V and 5 bases at J; junction bases unmatched: 11. Per the germline V gene, CDR1 is SGHRS and CDR2 is YFSETQ. CDR3 DNA: TGCGCCAGCAGAACCGGGACTATGGTTCAAGATACGCAGTATTTT. It translates to CASRTGTMVQDTQYF.

The table lists this clonotype with many counts. The chain is built from TRBV29-1 and TRBJ1-1, with unresolved D. V lost 7 bases and J 5 bases, leaving 8 bases between the germline ends. CDR3 length equals 10 residues. CDR1 is SQVTM, CDR2 ANQGSEA, per germline. CDR3 in amino acids: CSGMGTEAFF. The CDR3 DNA follows: TGCAGCGGGATGGGGACTGAAGCTTTCTTT. The entire variable domain, with the rest obtained from reference TRBV29-1 and TRBJ1-1, is as follows: SAVISQKPSRDICQRGTSLTIQCQVDSQVTMMFWYRQQPGQSLTLIATANQGSEATYESGFVIDKFPISRPNLTFSTLTVSNMSPEDSSIYLCSGMGTEAFFGQGTRLTVV.

This clonotype was recorded a few times. The chain employs TRBV7-3 and TRBJ2-3; D remains ambiguous. The CDR3 is 15 amino acids. Germline values: CDR1 SGHTA, CDR2 FQGTGA. V was pared by 0 bases and J by 2 bases, with 9 bases between. The CDR3, as DNA: TGTGCCAGCAGCTTAACCGGAGCCATCACAGATACGCAGTATTTT. It codes for CASSLTGAITDTQYF.

This clonotype was observed many times. This chain connects TRBV6-5 to TRBJ1-1; perhaps TRBD1 as D (5 bases). Trimming shortened V by 1 base and J by 5 bases, and 14 bases separated the two germline ends. The CDR3 has 15 residues. Germline CDR1 is MNHEY and CDR2 is SVGAGI. The CDR3 sequence is CASSYFWTWGTEAFF. Here the CDR3 DNA reads TGTGCCAGCAGTTACTTCTGGACTTGGGGGACTGAAGCTTTCTTT.

This clonotype showed up many times. The chain is built from TRBV7-9 and TRBJ2-3; 7 bases line up with TRBD1. This CDR3 is 16 amino acids long. Germline trimming cut 5 bases from V and 2 bases from J; bases unmatched to any gene: 10. CDR1 and CDR2 from the germline V gene are SEHNR and FQNEAQ (reference sequence). CDR3 DNA: TGTGCCAGCAGCCGACCTAGACAGGGAGACACAGATACGCAGTATTTT. This translates into CASSRPRQGDTDTQYF. Combining the CDR3 with reference TRBV7-9 and TRBJ2-3 gives the whole variable domain DTGVSQNPRHKITKRGQNVTFRCDPISEHNRLYWYRQTLGQGPEFLTYFQNEAQLEKSRLLSDRFSAERPKGSFSTLEIQRTEQGDSAMYLCASSRPRQGDTDTQYFGPGTRLTVL.